This passage covers 6 T cell receptor beta chains from one sample sequenced in a study of blood T cells in healthy people across ages. The use of a sample-barcoded 5' primer and a J-beta primer mix characterized a second PCR of roughly 7 to 11 cycles. TCRdb analysed the 5' RACE reads with MiXCR anew, one entry per CDR3 protein. In the table there are about 1.1 million distinct CDR3 sequences, roughly two fifths of which are singletons. Input material: blood. Receptors were obtained from a man aged 18 to 29 in good health.

The chain uses TRBV7-2 and TRBJ1-2; tentative D call: TRBD1 (5 bases). The ends were cut back, 5 bases at V and 8 bases at J, with 18 bases in the middle. This CDR3 has 14 residues. The germline V gene encodes CDR1 SGHTA and CDR2 FQGNSA. The CDR3 sequence: CASSLFEGLRGYTF. CDR3 sequence (DNA): TGTGCCAGCAGCCTATTCGAGGGGCTACGGGGCTACACCTTC. The full variable domain, its missing parts supplied by reference TRBV7-2 and TRBJ1-2, is GAGVSQSPSNKVTEKGKDVELRCDPISGHTALYWYRQSLGQGLEFLIYFQGNSAPDKSGLPSDRFSAERTGGSVSTLTIQRTQQEDSAVYLCASSLFEGLRGYTFGSGTRLTVV.

This chain joins TRBV6-1 and TRBJ1-5, with a weak D call TRBD1 (5 bases). The V end was cut by 6 bases, the J end by 2 bases, with 14 bases between. This CDR3 region has 15 residues. CDR1 MNHNS and CDR2 SASEGT come from the germline V gene. This CDR3 is CASSTVGGGNQPQHF. The CDR3 coding sequence is TGTGCCAGCAGCACTGTGGGGGGGGGCAATCAGCCCCAGCATTTT.

In its sample, this clonotype was seen a few times. The V gene is TRBV5-5, the J gene TRBJ1-1; D remains unclear. Trimming took 0 bases from V and 0 from J, leaving 6 bases between them. Germline CDR1 is SGHKS and CDR2 is YYEKEE (reference sequence). The CDR3 length is 14 residues. CDR3 loop: CASSLGAMNTEAFF. The CDR3 DNA reads TGTGCCAGCAGCTTGGGGGCGATGAACACTGAAGCTTTCTTT.

This clonotype was found a few times. CDR3 residues: CSVFPTPLSGGYGYTF. Written as DNA, the CDR3 is TGCAGTGTGTTTCCTACCCCTCTTTCAGGGGGCTATGGCTACACCTTC. The V call is TRBV20-1, the J call TRBJ1-2; 7 bases are shared with TRBD1. Germline assignment: CDR1 DFQATT and CDR2 SNEGSKA (reference sequence). V gave up 7 bases and J gave up 4 bases; unmatched junction bases: 18. This CDR3 is built from 16 residues.

This clonotype was recorded only once. The chain joins TRBV28 to TRBJ2-3; 12 positions match TRBD2. The CDR3 length is 18 residues. Unmatched junction bases numbered 10, after V lost 5 bases and J lost 1 base. CDR1 is MDHEN, CDR2 SYDVKM, per germline. CDR3 bases: TGTGCCAGCAGTAACATCAGGAGACTAGCGGGGGGCACAGATACGCAGTATTTT. Its translation is CASSNIRRLAGGTDTQYF.

This clonotype was seen only a few times. This chain's CDR3 is CASSLAGGSNTGELFF. Here the CDR3 DNA reads TGTGCCAGCAGCTTAGCGGGCGGATCGAACACCGGGGAGCTGTTTTTT. The genes are TRBV11-1 and TRBJ2-2; D is ambiguous. Germline CDR1 SGHAT, CDR2 FQDESV (reference sequence). The V and J ends lost 0 bases and 0 bases respectively, with 8 bases between them. The CDR3 is 16 amino acids.